This T cell receptor beta chain derives from a study of Graves' ophthalmopathy and Graves' hyperthyroidism. Clinical symptoms and serum thyroxine were used for diagnosis; TRAb, thyroid ultrasound and orbital computed tomography were also relied on. Per germline, CDR1 SQVTM and CDR2 ANQGSEA. This CDR3 is built from 15 residues. V was cut by 6 bases and J by 0 bases, with 12 bases left in between. The sample holds many counts of this clonotype. Its antigen remains unknown. Amplification targeted the TCR beta CDR3 regions, with RNA transcripts as the source material. HTBI primers served in a first-round RT-PCR, which a second-round multiplex PCR followed. TCRdb re-derived calls from the multiplex PCR reads in MiXCR, one entry per CDR3 protein. The sample contains about 210,000 distinct CDR3 sequences, 29% of which appear only once. Study-wide findings and caveats: Ophthalmopathy was separated from stable hyperthyroidism by a 13-signature model with around 88% sensitivity and around 81% specificity.

The TCR was taken from a man in his fifties with Graves' ophthalmopathy. The chain uses TRBV29-1 and TRBJ2-6; weak D call: TRBD1 (6 bases). Sequenced sample: peripheral blood. As DNA, the CDR3 is TGCAGCGTAACCGGGACATCCTCTGGGGCCAACGTCCTGACTTTC. Its protein is CSVTGTSSGANVLTF.